This TCR beta chain originates from a study of shared clonotypes between healthy human individuals. V lost 4 bases and J 1 base, leaving 13 bases between the germline ends. The CDR3 consists of 14 residues. Per the germline V gene, CDR1 is SQVTM and CDR2 is ANQGSEA. TCRdb's table, derived via immunoSEQ multiplex PCR, lists solely in-frame clones and lacks some. The data show fewer than 3 million clones, under 95% seen once. General observations from the study: Blood was the only sampled material, and tissue repertoires likely differ. Clonotype sharing among donors, it was expected, would be affected by sequencing depth. Shared clonotypes: 4.5% to 6.5% naive CD4, about 3.5% naive CD8, roughly 2.4% memory CD4, more than 0.3% memory CD8.

For this clone: What it binds is not known.

Splitting the CD4+ cells yielded a CD45RA+ naive subset and a CD45RA-negative memory subset. This receptor was identified in a man between 18 and 29 years old in good health. Some clones in this sample may be carry-over from other donors' samples. The material sequenced was naive CD4+ T cells from PBMCs. Subset: CD45RA+ positively selected. The V gene is TRBV29-1, the J gene TRBJ1-2; D ambiguous. The CDR3 is CSVAQWTDNYGYTF. CDR3 coding DNA: TGCAGCGTTGCCCAATGGACGGATAACTATGGCTACACCTTC.